A single T cell receptor (beta chain) is shown here with its context. What it binds is not known. Naive CD8 cells comprised CD45RO-negative, CCR7-positively selected cells, excluding terminally differentiated effector memory CD45RA+ cells. The CDR3 is 15 amino acids. The V gene end was trimmed by 5 bases and the J gene end by 4 bases; junction bases not matched to a gene: 9. Germline V gene sequence: CDR1 SEHNR, CDR2 FQNEAQ (reference sequence). These data are taken from a study of shared clonotypes between healthy human individuals. About the study: Three plates each covered CD4 naive and memory; CD8 naive two, CD8 memory one.

Notes on the study in general: Some clonotypes were shared by all four sorted-subset donors, while others were not shared. The non-shared ones had lower generation probabilities than the shared ones. Collection of samples was limited to blood; tissue repertoires likely differ.

In the original workflow: From ImmunoSEQ came sequences covering only the junction and carrying no quality scores, so filtering differed. The assay was immunoSEQ multiplex PCR, and TCRdb's table has in-frame clones only and misses some. V and J calls and clone size follow that table, whereas D and trimming were derived from the DNA. The sample contains hundreds of thousands of clones, 95% to 98% of which appear only once. Sequencing was carried out using naive CD8+ T cells sorted from blood. The clonotype was recovered from a man younger than 45 in good health. The chain uses TRBV7-9 and TRBJ2-7; 9 bases map to TRBD1. CDR3: CASSPGQGTLYEQYF. CDR3 sequence (DNA): TGTGCCAGCAGCCCAGGACAGGGGACTTTATACGAGCAGTACTTC. Filled out from reference TRBV7-9 and TRBJ2-7, the complete variable domain reads DTGVSQNPRHKITKRGQNVTFRCDPISEHNRLYWYRQTLGQGPEFLTYFQNEAQLEKSRLLSDRFSAERPKGSFSTLEIQRTEQGDSAMYLCASSPGQGTLYEQYFGPGTRLTVT.